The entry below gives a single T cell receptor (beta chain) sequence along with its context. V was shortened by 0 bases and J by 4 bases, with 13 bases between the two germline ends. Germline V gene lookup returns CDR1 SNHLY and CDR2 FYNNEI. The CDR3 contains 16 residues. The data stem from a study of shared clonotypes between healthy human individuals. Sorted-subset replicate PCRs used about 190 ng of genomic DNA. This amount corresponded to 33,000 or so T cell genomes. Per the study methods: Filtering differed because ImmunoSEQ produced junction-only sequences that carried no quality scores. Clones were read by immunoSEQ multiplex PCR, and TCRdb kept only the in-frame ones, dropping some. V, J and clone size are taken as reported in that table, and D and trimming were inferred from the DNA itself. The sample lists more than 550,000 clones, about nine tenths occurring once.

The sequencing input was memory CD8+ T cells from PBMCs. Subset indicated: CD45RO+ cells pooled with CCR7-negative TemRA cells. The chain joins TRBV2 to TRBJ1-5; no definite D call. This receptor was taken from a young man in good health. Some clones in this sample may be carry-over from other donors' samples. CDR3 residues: CASSEAYGVGNQPQHF. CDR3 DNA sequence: TGTGCCAGCAGTGAAGCGTATGGGGTGGGGAATCAGCCCCAGCATTTT. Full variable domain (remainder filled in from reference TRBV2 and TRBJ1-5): EPEVTQTPSHQVTQMGQEVILRCVPISNHLYFYWYRQILGQKVEFLVSFYNNEISEKSEIFDDQFSVERPDGSNFTLKIRSTKLEDSAMYFCASSEAYGVGNQPQHFGDGTRLSIL.